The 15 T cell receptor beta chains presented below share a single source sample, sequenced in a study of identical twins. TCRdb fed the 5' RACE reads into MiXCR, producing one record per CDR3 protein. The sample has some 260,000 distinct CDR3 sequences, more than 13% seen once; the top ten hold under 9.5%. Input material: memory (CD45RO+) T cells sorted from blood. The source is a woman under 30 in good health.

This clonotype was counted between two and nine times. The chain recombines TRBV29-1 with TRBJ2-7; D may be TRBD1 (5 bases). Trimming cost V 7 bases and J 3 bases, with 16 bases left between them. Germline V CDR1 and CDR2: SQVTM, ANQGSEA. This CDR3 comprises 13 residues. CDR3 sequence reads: CSAKTDFSYEQYF. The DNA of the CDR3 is TGCAGCGCTAAGACAGATTTCAGCTACGAGCAGTACTTC.

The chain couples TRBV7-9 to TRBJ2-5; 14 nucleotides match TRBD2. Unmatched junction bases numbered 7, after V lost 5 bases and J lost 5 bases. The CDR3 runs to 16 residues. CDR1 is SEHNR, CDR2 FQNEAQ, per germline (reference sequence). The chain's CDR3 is CASSRLAGGNEETQYF. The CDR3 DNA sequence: TGTGCCAGCAGCCGACTAGCGGGGGGGAACGAGGAGACCCAGTACTTC.

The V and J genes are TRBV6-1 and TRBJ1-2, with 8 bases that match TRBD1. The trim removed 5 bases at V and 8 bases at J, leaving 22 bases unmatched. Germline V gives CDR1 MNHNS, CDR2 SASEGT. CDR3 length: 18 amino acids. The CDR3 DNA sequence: TGTGCCAGCAGTCCCTCCGGACAGGGCAGGGTGAGGGTTTGGGGCTACACCTTC. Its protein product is CASSPSGQGRVRVWGYTF.

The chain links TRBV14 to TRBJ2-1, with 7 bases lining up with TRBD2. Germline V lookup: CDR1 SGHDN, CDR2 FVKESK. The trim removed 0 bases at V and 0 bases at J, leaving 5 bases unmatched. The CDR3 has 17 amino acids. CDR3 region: CASSQDLGGGSYNEQFF. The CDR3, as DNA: TGTGCCAGCAGCCAAGATTTGGGCGGGGGCTCCTACAATGAGCAGTTCTTC.

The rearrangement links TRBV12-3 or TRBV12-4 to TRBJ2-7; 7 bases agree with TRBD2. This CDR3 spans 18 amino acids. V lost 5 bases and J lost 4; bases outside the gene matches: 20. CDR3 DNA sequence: TGTGCCAGCAGTCTGCGGCACTTTATGGCAAGCGGGACTTACGAGCAGTACTTC. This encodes CASSLRHFMASGTYEQYF.

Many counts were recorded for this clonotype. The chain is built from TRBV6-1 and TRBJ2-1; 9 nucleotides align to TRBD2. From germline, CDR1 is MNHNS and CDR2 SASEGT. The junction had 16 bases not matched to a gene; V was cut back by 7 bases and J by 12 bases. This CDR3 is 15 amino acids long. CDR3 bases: TGTGCCAGCACCCGTGGGGGTAGCGGGAGCATAGGGCAGTTCTTC. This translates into CASTRGGSGSIGQFF.

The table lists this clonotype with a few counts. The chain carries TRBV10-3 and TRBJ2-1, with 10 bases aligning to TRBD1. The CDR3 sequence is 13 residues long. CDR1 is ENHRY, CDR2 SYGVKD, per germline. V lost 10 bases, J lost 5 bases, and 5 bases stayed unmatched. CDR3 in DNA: TGTGCCACCACGGACAGGGGGGACAATGAGCAGTTCTTC. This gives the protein CATTDRGDNEQFF.

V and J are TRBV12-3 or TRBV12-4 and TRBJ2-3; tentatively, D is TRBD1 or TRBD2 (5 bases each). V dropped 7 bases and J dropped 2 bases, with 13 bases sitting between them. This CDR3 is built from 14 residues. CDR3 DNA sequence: TGTGCCAGCACCTGGGGGAGAATCACAGATACGCAGTATTTT. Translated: CASTWGRITDTQYF.

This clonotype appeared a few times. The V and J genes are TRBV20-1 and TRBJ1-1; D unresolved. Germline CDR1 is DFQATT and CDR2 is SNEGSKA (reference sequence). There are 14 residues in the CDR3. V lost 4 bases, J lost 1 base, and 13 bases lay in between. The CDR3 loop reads CSAITALTNTEAFF. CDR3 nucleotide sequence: TGCAGTGCTATCACAGCCCTCACGAACACTGAAGCTTTCTTT.

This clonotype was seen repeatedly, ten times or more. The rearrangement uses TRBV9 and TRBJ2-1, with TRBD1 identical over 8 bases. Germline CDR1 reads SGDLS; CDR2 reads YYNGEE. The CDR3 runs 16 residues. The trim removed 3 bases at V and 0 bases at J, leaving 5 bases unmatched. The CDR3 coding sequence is TGTGCCAGCAGCGGTACCGGGACAGGCTCCTACAATGAGCAGTTCTTC. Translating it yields CASSGTGTGSYNEQFF.

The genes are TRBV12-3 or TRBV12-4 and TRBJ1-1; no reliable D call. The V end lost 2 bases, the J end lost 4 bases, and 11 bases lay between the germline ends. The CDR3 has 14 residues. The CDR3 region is CASSLQRPTTEAFF. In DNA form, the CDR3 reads TGTGCCAGCAGTTTACAGAGACCTACCACTGAAGCTTTCTTT.

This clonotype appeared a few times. The CDR3 DNA reads TGTGTGGGACTAGCGTTCCGAAGGCCCACCGGGGAGCTGTTTTTT. It encodes CVGLAFRRPTGELFF. The chain links TRBV30 to TRBJ2-2; 10 nucleotides align to TRBD2. This CDR3 is built from 15 residues. Germline assignment: CDR1 GTSNPN and CDR2 SVGIG (reference sequence).

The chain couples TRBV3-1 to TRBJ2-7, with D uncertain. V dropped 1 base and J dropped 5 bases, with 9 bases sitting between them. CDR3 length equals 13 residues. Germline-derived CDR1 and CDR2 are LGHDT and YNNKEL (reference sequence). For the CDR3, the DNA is TGTGCCAGCAGCCAAGGAAACGCAAACGAGCAGTACTTC. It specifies CASSQGNANEQYF.

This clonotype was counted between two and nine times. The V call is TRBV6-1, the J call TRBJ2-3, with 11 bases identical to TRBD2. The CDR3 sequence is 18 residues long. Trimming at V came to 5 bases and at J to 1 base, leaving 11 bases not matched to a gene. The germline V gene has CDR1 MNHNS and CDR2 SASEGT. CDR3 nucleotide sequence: TGTGCCAGCAGTCCCCTAGCGGGGGGACCCCTTCGCACAGATACGCAGTATTTT. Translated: CASSPLAGGPLRTDTQYF.

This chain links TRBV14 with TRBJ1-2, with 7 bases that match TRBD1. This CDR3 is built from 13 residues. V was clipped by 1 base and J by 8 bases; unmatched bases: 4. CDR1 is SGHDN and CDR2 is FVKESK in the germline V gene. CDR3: CASSQARDRGYTF. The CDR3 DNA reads TGTGCCAGCAGCCAAGCAAGGGACAGAGGCTACACCTTC.